This T cell receptor beta chain was sequenced in a study of neurological immune-mediated disorders. The cDNA was synthesized by means of template-switch 5'RACE, which was carried out with 10-nucleotide random UMIs. TCRdb fed the 5' RACE reads into MiXCR, producing one record per CDR3 protein. Altogether about 36,000 distinct CDR3 sequences are present, under 13% being singletons, with the ten largest covering roughly 7%. Unsorted libraries were prepared from 2 million PBMCs held at -80 C. Germline CDR1 is DFQATT and CDR2 is SNEGSKA (reference sequence). CDR3 length: 12 amino acids. The sequencing input was PBMCs. The genes are TRBV20-1 and TRBJ2-7; D remains ambiguous. The TCR comes from a woman in her 30s with HTLV-1-associated myelopathy (HAM/TSP). CDR3 residues: CIASINPPKQYF. In DNA form, the CDR3 reads TGCATTGCATCGATCAACCCCCCCAAGCAGTACTTC.